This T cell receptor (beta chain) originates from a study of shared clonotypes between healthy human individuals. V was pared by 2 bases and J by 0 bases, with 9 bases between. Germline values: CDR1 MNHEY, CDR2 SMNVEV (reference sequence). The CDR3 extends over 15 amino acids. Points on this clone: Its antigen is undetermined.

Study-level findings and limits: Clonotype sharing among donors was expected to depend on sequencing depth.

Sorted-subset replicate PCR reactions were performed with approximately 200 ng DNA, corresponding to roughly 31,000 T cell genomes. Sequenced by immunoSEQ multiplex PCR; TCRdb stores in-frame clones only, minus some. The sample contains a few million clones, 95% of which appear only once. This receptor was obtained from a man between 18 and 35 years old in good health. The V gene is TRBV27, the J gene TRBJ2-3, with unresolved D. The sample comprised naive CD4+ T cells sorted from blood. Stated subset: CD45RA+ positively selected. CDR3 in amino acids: CASSLRAASTDTQYF. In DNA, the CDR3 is TGTGCCAGCAGTTTACGGGCAGCTAGCACAGATACGCAGTATTTT.